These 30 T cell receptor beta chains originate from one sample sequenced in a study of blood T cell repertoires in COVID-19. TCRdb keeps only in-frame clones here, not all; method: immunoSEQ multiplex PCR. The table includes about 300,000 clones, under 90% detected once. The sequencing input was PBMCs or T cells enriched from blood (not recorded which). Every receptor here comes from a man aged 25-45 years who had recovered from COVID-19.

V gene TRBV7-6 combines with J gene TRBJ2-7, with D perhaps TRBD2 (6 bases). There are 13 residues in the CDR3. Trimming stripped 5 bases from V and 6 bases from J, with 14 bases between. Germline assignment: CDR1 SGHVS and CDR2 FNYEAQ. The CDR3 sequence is CASSPGDSPEQYF. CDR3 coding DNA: TGTGCCAGCAGCCCGGGAGACAGCCCCGAGCAGTACTTC.

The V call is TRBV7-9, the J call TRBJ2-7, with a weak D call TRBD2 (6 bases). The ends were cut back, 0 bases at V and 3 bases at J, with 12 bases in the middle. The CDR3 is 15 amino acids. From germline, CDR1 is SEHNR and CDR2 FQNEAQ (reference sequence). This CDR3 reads CASSLAGRTLYEQYF. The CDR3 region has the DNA TGTGCCAGCAGCTTAGCGGGGAGGACTCTCTACGAGCAGTACTTC.

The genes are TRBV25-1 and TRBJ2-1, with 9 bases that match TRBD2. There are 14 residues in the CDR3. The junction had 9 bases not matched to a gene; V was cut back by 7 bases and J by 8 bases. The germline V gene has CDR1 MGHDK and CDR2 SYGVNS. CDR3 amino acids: CASKGLAMDYEQFF. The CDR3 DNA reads TGTGCCAGCAAAGGACTAGCGATGGACTATGAGCAGTTCTTC.

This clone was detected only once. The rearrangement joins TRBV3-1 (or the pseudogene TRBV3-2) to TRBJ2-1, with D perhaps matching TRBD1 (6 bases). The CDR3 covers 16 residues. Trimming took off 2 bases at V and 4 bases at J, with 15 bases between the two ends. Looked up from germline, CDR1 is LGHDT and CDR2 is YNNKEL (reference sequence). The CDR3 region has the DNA TGTGCCAGCAGCCAATTGAGGGGGAACCTTTACAATGAGCAGTTCTTC. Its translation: CASSQLRGNLYNEQFF.

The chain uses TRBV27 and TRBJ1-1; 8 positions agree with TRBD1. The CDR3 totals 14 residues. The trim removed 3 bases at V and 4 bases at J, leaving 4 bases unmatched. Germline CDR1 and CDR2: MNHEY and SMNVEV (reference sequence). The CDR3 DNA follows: TGTGCCAGCAGTTTTAACAGGGGGAGCACTGAAGCTTTCTTT. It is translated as CASSFNRGSTEAFF.

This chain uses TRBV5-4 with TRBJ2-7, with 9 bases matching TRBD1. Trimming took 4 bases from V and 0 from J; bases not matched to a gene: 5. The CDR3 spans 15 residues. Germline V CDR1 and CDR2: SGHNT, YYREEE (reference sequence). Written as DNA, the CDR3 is TGTGCCAGCAGCGTGGGACAGGGCAGCTCCTACGAGCAGTACTTC. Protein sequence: CASSVGQGSSYEQYF.

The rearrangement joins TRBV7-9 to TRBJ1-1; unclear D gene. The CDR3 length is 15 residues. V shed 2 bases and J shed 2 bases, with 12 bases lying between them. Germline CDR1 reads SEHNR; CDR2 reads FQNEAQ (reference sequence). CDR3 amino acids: CASSLFSQVNTEAFF. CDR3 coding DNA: TGTGCCAGCAGCTTATTCTCGCAGGTTAACACTGAAGCTTTCTTT.

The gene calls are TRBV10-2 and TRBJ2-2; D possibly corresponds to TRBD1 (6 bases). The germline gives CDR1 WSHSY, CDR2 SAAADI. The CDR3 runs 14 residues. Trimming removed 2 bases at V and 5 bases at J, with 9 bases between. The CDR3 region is CASSEPQGTGELFF. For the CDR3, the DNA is TGCGCCAGCAGTGAGCCCCAGGGGACCGGGGAGCTGTTTTTT.

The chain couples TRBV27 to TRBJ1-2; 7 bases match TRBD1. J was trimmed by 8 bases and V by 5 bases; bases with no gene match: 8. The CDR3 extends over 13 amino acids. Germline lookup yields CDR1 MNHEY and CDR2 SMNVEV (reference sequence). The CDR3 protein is CASSPRTGEGYTF. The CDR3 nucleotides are TGTGCCAGCAGTCCGAGGACAGGTGAGGGCTACACCTTC.

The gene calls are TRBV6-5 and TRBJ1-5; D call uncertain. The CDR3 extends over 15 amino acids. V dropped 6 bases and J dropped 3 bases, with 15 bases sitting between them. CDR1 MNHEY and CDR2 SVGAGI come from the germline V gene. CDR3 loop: CASSREGPYNQPQHF. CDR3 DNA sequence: TGTGCCAGCAGCCGAGAGGGTCCGTACAATCAGCCCCAGCATTTT.

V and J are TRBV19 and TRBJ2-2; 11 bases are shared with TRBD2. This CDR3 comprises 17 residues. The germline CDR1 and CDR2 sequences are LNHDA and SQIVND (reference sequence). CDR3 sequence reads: CATNPGLAVLNTGELFF. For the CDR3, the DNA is TGTGCGACTAACCCGGGACTAGCGGTACTTAACACCGGGGAGCTGTTTTTT.

The CDR3 spells CASSLGQGRNYGYTF. CDR3 in DNA: TGTGCCAGCAGTTTAGGGCAGGGGCGGAACTATGGCTACACCTTC. This sequence joins TRBV28 and TRBJ1-2; possible D gene TRBD1, 6 bases. The CDR3 covers 15 residues. Germline CDR1 is MDHEN and CDR2 is SYDVKM. V was clipped by 2 bases and J by 2 bases, with 12 bases between them.

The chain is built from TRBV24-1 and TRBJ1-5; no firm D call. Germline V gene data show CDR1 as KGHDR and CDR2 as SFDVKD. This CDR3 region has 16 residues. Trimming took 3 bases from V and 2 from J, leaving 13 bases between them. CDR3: CATSDRGSVGNQPQHF. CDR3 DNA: TGTGCCACCAGTGATCGAGGGAGTGTGGGCAATCAGCCCCAGCATTTT.

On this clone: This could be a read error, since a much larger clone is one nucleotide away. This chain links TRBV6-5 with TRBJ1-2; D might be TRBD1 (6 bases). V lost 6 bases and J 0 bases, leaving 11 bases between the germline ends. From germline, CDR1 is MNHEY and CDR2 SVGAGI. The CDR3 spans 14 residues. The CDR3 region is CASSLQGSNYGYTF. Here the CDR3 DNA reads TGTGCCAGCAGCCTACAGGGATCTAACTATGGCTACACCTTC.

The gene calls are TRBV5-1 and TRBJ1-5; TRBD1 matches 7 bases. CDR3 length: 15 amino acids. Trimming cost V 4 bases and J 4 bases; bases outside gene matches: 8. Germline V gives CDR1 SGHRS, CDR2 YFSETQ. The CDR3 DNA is TGCGCCAGCAGCCCCGACGGGACAGAGAATCAGCCCCAGCATTTT. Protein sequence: CASSPDGTENQPQHF.

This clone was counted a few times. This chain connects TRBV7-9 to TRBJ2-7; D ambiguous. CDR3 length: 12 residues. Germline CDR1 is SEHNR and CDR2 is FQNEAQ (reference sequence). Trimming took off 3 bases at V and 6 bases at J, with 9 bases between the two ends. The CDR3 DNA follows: TGTGCCAGCAGCTTGCTAGATTCCGAGCAGTACTTC. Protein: CASSLLDSEQYF.

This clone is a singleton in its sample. CDR3 DNA sequence: TGTGCCAGCAGCCCTGGACAGCCCTACACCGGGGAGCTGTTTTTT. It specifies CASSPGQPYTGELFF. The chain links TRBV7-9 to TRBJ2-2, with D maybe TRBD1 (6 bases). Per germline, CDR1 SEHNR and CDR2 FQNEAQ (reference sequence). Trimming left V 5 bases short and J 3 bases short, with 13 bases between. The CDR3 sequence is 15 residues long.

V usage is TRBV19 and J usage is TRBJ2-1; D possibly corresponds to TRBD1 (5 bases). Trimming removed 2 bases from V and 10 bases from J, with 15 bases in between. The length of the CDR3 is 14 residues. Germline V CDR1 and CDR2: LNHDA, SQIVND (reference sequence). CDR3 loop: CASSISDRSREQFF. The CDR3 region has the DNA TGTGCCAGTAGTATAAGTGACAGATCACGGGAGCAGTTCTTC.

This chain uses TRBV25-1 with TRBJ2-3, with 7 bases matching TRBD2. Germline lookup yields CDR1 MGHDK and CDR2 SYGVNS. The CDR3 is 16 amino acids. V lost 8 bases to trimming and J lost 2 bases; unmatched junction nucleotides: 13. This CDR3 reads CASGGRVAGFTDTQYF. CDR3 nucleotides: TGTGCCAGCGGGGGGAGGGTAGCGGGCTTCACAGATACGCAGTATTTT.

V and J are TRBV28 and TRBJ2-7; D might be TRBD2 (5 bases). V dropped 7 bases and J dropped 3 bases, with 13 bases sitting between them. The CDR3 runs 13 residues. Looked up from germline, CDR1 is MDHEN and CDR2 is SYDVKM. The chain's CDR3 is CASTPPGNYEQYF. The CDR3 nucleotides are TGTGCCAGCACCCCCCCGGGGAACTACGAGCAGTACTTC.

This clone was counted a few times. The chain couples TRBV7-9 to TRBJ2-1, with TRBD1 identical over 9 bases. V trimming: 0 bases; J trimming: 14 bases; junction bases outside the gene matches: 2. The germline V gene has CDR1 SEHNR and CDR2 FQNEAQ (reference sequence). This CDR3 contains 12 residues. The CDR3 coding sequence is TGTGCCAGCAGCTTAGCTCGACAGGGGGAGTTCTTC. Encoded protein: CASSLARQGEFF.

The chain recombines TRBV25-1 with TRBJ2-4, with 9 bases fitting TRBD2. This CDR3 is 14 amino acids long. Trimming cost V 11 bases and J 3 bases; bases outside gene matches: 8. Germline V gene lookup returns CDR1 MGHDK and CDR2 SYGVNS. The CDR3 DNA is TGTGCCGGAAGCGGGGGGCGGGGCAAAAACATTCAGTACTTC. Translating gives CAGSGGRGKNIQYF.

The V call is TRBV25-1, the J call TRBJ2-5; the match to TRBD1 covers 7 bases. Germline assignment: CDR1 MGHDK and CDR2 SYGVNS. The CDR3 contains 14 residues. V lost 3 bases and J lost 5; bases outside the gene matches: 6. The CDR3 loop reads CASSDVGGGETQYF. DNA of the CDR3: TGTGCCAGCAGTGATGTAGGGGGCGGGGAGACCCAGTACTTC.

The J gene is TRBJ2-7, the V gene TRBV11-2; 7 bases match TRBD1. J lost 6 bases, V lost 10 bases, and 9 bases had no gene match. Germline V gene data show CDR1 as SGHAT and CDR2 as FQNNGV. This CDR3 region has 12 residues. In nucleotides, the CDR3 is TGTGCCACCTCCCAGGGGGTTCGCGAGCAGTACTTC. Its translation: CATSQGVREQYF.

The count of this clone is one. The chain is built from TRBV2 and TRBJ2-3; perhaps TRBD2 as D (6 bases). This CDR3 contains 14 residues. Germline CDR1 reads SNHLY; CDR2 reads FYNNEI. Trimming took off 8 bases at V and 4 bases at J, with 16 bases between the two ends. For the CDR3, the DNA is TGTGCCAGCTTACCGGGACTCGCCCCAGATACGCAGTATTTT. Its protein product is CASLPGLAPDTQYF.

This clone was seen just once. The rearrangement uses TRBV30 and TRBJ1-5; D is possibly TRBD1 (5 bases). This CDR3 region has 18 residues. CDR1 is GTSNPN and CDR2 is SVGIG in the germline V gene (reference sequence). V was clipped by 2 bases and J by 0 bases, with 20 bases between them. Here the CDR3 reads CAWSTSKWGTYSNQPQHF. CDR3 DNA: TGTGCCTGGAGTACCTCTAAGTGGGGGACTTATAGCAATCAGCCCCAGCATTTT.

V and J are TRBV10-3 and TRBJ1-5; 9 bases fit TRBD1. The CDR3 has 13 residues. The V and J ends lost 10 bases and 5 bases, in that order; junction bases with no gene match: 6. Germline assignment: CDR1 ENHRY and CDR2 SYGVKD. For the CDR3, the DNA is TGTGCCACGCGGACAGGGGAGGATCAGCCCCAGCATTTT. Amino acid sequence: CATRTGEDQPQHF.

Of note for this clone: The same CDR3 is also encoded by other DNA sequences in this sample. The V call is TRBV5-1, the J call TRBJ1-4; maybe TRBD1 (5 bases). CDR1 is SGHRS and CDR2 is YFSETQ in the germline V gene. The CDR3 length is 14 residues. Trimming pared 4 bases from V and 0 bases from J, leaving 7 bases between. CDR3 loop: CASSPGATNEKLFF. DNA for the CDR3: TGCGCCAGCAGCCCGGGGGCAACTAATGAAAAACTGTTTTTT.

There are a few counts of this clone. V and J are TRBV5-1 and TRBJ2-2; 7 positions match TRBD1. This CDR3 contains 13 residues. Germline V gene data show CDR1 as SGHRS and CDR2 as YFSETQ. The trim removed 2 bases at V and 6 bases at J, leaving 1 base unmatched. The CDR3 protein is CASSFQGAGELFF. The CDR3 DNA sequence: TGCGCCAGCAGCTTCCAGGGGGCCGGGGAGCTGTTTTTT.

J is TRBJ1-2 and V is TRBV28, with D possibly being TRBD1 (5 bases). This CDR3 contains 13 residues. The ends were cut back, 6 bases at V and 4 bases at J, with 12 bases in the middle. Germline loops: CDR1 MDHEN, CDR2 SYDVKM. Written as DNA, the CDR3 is TGTGCCAGCAGGACAGCCAACTTCTATGGCTACACCTTC. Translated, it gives CASRTANFYGYTF.